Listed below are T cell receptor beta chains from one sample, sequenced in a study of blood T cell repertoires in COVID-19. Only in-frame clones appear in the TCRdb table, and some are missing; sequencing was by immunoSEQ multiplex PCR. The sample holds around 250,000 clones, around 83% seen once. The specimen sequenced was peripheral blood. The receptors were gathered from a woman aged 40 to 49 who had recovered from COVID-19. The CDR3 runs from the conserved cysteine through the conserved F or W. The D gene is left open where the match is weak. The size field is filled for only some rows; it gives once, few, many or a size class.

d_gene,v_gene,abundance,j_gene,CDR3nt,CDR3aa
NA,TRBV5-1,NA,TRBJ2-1,TGCGCCAGCACTGAAGAACCGAGCTCCTACAATGAGCAGTTCTTC,CASTEEPSSYNEQFF
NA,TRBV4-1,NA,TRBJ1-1,TGCGCCAGCAGCCAAGTTGGGGCTACTGAAGCTTTCTTT,CASSQVGATEAFF
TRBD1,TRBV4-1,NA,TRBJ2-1,TGCGCCAGCAGCCATACTCTGAGGGGGCGCGTCGACAATGAGCAGTTCTTC,CASSHTLRGRVDNEQFF
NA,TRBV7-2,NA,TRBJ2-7,TGTGCCAGCAGCTTAGATCTCAGGGCTGCCTACGAGCAGTACTTC,CASSLDLRAAYEQYF
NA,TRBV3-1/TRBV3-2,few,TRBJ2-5,TGTGCCAGCAGCCCCCCTAGAGCGGGCTTAGAGACCCAGTACTTC,CASSPPRAGLETQYF
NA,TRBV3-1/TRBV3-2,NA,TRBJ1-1,TGTGCCAGCAGACAAAGCGTGGAACAGGGCACTGAAGCTTTCTTT,CASRQSVEQGTEAFF
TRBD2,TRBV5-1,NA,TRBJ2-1,TGCGCCAGCAGCTTGGTAGCGGGGGGGCCCAATGAGCAGTTCTTC,CASSLVAGGPNEQFF
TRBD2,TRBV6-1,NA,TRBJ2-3,TGTGCCAGCAGTGATCGCGGGGGGCCCGGGAGGTATACGCAGTATTTT,CASSDRGGPGRYTQYF
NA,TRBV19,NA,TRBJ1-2,TGTGCCAGTCACAAGCGGAACTATGGCTACACCTTC,CASHKRNYGYTF
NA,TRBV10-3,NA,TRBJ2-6,TGTGCCATCAGTGGACAGGTCTCTAGGGCCAACGTCCTGACTTTC,CAISGQVSRANVLTF
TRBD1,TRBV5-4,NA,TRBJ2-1,TGTGCCAGCAGCTCGGCAGGGGGCTCCTACAATGAGCAGTTCTTC,CASSSAGGSYNEQFF
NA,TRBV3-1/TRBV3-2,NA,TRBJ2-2,TGTGCCAGCAGCTTGACCGGAGCCACCGGGGAGCTGTTTTTT,CASSLTGATGELFF
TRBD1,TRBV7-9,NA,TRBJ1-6,TGTGCCAGCAGCTCGGGACAGGTGCAGCCCTATAATTCACCCCTCCACTTT,CASSSGQVQPYNSPLHF
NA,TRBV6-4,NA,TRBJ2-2,TGTGCCAGCAGCGCCGAGATGAGCCCCGGGGAGCTGTTTTTT,CASSAEMSPGELFF
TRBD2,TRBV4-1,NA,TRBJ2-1,TGCGCCAGCAGCCAAGTGGTGATTAGCGGGGGGTTCAATGAGCAGTTCTTC,CASSQVVISGGFNEQFF
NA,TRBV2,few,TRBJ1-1,TGTGCCAGCAGTGAGGAGGCGACGGCTTTCTTT,CASSEEATAFF
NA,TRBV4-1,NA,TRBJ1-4,TGCGCCAGCAGCCAAGATTTTATGAGAAGTGCGAACGAGAGAGAAAAACTGTTTTTT,CASSQDFMRSANEREKLFF
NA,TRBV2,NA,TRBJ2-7,TGTGCCAGCAGTGAAGCCAGCGCTCAGTACTTC,CASSEASAQYF
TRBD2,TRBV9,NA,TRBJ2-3,TGTGCCAGCAGCGTAGCTACGAGTAGCGGGGCCACGCAGTATTTT,CASSVATSSGATQYF
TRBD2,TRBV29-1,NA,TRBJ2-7,TGCAGCTCTCGACTAGCGGGGGGGGAGCAGTACTTC,CSSRLAGGEQYF
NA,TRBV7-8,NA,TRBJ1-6,TGTGCCAGCAGCTTCGCAGGGCCGGAGAATTCACCCCTCCACTTT,CASSFAGPENSPLHF
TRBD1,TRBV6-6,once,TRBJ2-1,TGTGCCAGCAGTTACGACAAACCTACAGGGGGCGTGCAGTTCTTC,CASSYDKPTGGVQFF
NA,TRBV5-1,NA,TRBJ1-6,TGCGCCAGCAGCTTTTCTCAGGATTCACCCCTCCACTTT,CASSFSQDSPLHF
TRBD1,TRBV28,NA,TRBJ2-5,TGTGCCAGCAGTCGGACAGGGGGGGAGACCCAGTACTTC,CASSRTGGETQYF
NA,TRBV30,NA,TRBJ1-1,TGTGCCTGGGCCGGACAGATGAACACTGAAGCTTTCTTT,CAWAGQMNTEAFF
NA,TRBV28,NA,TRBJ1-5,TGTGCCAGCACCTCGGTAGATCAGCCCCAGCATTTT,CASTSVDQPQHF
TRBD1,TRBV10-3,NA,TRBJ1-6,TGTGCCATCAGTGCATCCGGGACAGGGAATTCACCCCTCCACTTT,CAISASGTGNSPLHF
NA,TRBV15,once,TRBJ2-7,TGTGCCACCAGCAGAGACAGGGTAGGAGGGGAGCAGTACTTC,CATSRDRVGGEQYF
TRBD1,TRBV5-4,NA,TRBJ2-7,TGTGCCAGCAGCTTGGACAGGGGCAGGGCCGAGCAGTACTTC,CASSLDRGRAEQYF
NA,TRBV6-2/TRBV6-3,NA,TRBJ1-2,TGTGCCAGCAGTTACCACACGGGAAGGTATGGCTACACCTTC,CASSYHTGRYGYTF
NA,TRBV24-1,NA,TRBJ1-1,TGTGCCACCATTGCGGGAGAAGCTTTCTTT,CATIAGEAFF
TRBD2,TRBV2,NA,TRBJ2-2,TGTGCCAGCAGTCCGAGAGGCGGGGGGACCGGGGAGCTGTTTTTT,CASSPRGGGTGELFF
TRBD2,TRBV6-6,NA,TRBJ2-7,TGTGCCAGCGGGAGGGGACTCGAGCAGTACTTC,CASGRGLEQYF
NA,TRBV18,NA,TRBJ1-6,TGTGCCAGCTCACCCCTCAGGGGCGCTACCTATAATTCACCCCTCCACTTT,CASSPLRGATYNSPLHF
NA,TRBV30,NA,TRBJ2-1,TGTGCCTGGAGTACCGGACTAAGGAAGTTCTTC,CAWSTGLRKFF
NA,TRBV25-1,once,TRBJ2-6,TGTGCCAGCTCCCCCCGGGCTGGGGCCAACGTCCTGACTTTC,CASSPRAGANVLTF
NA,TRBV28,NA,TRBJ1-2,TGTGCCAGCAGAGTCGAGTTTGGCTACACCTTC,CASRVEFGYTF